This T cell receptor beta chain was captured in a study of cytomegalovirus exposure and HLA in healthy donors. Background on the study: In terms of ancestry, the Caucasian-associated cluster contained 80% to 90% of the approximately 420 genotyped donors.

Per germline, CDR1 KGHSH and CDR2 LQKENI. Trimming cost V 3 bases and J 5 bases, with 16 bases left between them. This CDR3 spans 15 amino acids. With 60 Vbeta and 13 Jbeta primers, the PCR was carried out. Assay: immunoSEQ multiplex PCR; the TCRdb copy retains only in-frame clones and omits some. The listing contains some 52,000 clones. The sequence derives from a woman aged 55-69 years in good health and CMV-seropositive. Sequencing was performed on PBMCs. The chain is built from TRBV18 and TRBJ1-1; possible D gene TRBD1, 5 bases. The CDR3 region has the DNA TGTGCCAGCTCACCGCCTACAGGTCAGGCAACTGAAGCTTTCTTT. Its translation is CASSPPTGQATEAFF.